This entry lists 32 T cell receptor beta chains sequenced from one sample in a study of T cell changes during pregnancy in multiple sclerosis. Some clones are missing from TCRdb's copy, which holds only in-frame ones; the method was immunoSEQ multiplex PCR. The table lists some 80,000 clones, 89% of them singletons. Sequenced material: peripheral blood, taken in the first trimester of pregnancy. Receptors were obtained from a female donor in good health, enrolled as a control in a pregnancy study.

CDR3 coding DNA: TGTGCCAGCAGCTTAGCGGCGGTGCAAACCTATGGCTACACCTTC. Amino acids: CASSLAAVQTYGYTF. The chain employs TRBV7-9 and TRBJ1-2, with D hard to call. The V end lost 0 bases, the J end lost 4 bases, and 12 bases lay between the germline ends. The CDR3 is 15 amino acids. The germline V gene has CDR1 SEHNR and CDR2 FQNEAQ (reference sequence). Using reference TRBV7-9 and TRBJ1-2 for the parts outside the CDR3, the full variable domain is DTGVSQNPRHKITKRGQNVTFRCDPISEHNRLYWYRQTLGQGPEFLTYFQNEAQLEKSRLLSDRFSAERPKGSFSTLEIQRTEQGDSAMYLCASSLAAVQTYGYTFGSGTRLTVV.

The chain is built from TRBV5-4 and TRBJ1-1, with D possibly matching TRBD1 (5 bases). This CDR3 contains 13 residues. Germline values: CDR1 SGHNT, CDR2 YYREEE (reference sequence). With 0 bases removed from V and 9 bases from J, the gap between germline ends came to 12 bases. The CDR3 region is CASSLDRPIKAFF. In nucleotides, the CDR3 is TGTGCCAGCAGCTTGGACAGGCCTATAAAAGCTTTCTTT.

This clone was seen once. The gene calls are TRBV7-2 and TRBJ2-7; 9 bases agree with TRBD2. Per germline, CDR1 SGHTA and CDR2 FQGNSA. V lost 8 bases and J lost 0; bases outside the gene matches: 5. This CDR3 contains 14 residues. The CDR3 DNA is TGTGCCAGCGGACCGGGACTAGCCTCCTACGAGCAGTACTTC. Its translation: CASGPGLASYEQYF.

V and J are TRBV5-8 and TRBJ2-7, with TRBD2 as a possible D gene (5 bases). CDR1 is SGHTS and CDR2 is YDEGEE in the germline V gene. CDR3 size: 12 residues. V was clipped by 0 bases and J by 5 bases, with 6 bases between them. CDR3: CASSLAGNEQYF. The CDR3 nucleotides read TGTGCCAGCAGCTTGGCCGGGAACGAGCAGTACTTC.

The gene calls are TRBV4-2 and TRBJ1-4, with TRBD1 matching over 7 bases. With 1 base clipped from V and 8 bases from J, the junction kept 7 bases outside the gene matches. Germline-derived CDR1 and CDR2 are LGHNA and YNFKEQ. This CDR3 contains 15 residues. The CDR3 nucleotides read TGTGCCAGCAGCCAAGGAGGGGGCGGCAGCGAAAAACTGTTTTTT. Translated: CASSQGGGGSEKLFF.

The CDR3 is CASSVGSGSQGEKLFF. DNA of the CDR3: TGTGCCAGCAGCGTCGGTTCCGGGTCTCAGGGAGAAAAACTGTTTTTT. The chain links TRBV5-8 to TRBJ1-4, with D possibly being TRBD1 (5 bases). The V end was cut by 4 bases, the J end by 8 bases, with 21 bases between. The CDR3 runs 16 residues. Germline-derived CDR1 and CDR2 are SGHTS and YDEGEE.

V is TRBV25-1 and J is TRBJ2-6; possibly TRBD1 for D (7 bases). V lost 2 bases, J lost 3 bases, and 17 bases lay in between. Germline CDR1 reads MGHDK; CDR2 reads SYGVNS. This CDR3 region has 18 residues. CDR3 sequence: CASSENVGGGSGANVLTF. CDR3 bases: TGTGCCAGCAGTGAAAACGTAGGAGGGGGCAGTGGGGCCAACGTCCTGACTTTC.

The chain couples TRBV6-4 to TRBJ2-1; 7 positions agree with TRBD1. The CDR3 length is 15 residues. CDR1 MRHNA and CDR2 SNTAGT come from the germline V gene. V shed 3 bases, J shed 6 bases, and the junction held 8 bases outside the gene matches. Written as DNA, the CDR3 is TGTGCCAGCAGTGATCTAGGGGGCGCTGGCAATGAGCAGTTCTTC. It encodes CASSDLGGAGNEQFF.

The chain is built from TRBV28 and TRBJ1-5, with TRBD1 as a possible D gene (5 bases). CDR1 is MDHEN, CDR2 SYDVKM, per germline. With 3 bases removed from V and 6 bases from J, the gap between germline ends came to 12 bases. The CDR3 is 14 residues long. The CDR3 protein is CASSFGTGGQPQHF. DNA of the CDR3: TGTGCCAGCAGTTTCGGAACGGGGGGTCAGCCCCAGCATTTT.

The V and J genes are TRBV28 and TRBJ1-2; D not resolved. Trimming stripped 5 bases from V and 6 bases from J, with 16 bases between. This CDR3 has 14 residues. Looked up from germline, CDR1 is MDHEN and CDR2 is SYDVKM. The DNA of the CDR3 is TGTGCCAGCAGTACGGAGGACGGCCCACATGGCTACACCTTC. Its translation: CASSTEDGPHGYTF.

This rearrangement joins TRBV2 to TRBJ2-1, with TRBD2 matching over 15 bases. From germline, CDR1 is SNHLY and CDR2 FYNNEI. The CDR3 contains 16 residues. The V segment lost 8 bases and the J segment 1 base; nucleotides outside the gene matches: 3. CDR3 region: CASGGTSGRSYNEQFF. The CDR3 DNA reads as TGTGCCAGCGGCGGGACTAGCGGGAGGTCCTACAATGAGCAGTTCTTC.

The genes are TRBV19 and TRBJ1-5; D perhaps matches TRBD1 (6 bases). V was cut by 9 bases and J by 3 bases, with 18 bases left in between. From germline, CDR1 is LNHDA and CDR2 SQIVND (reference sequence). The CDR3 extends over 15 amino acids. CDR3 sequence reads: CASELRGTYNQPQHF. The CDR3 bases are TGTGCCAGCGAATTAAGGGGGACATACAATCAGCCCCAGCATTTT.

The chain uses TRBV5-4 and TRBJ2-3; the match to TRBD1 covers 10 bases. Looked up from germline, CDR1 is SGHNT and CDR2 is YYREEE (reference sequence). The V and J ends lost 4 bases and 4 bases, in that order; junction bases with no gene match: 9. The CDR3 runs to 16 residues. The CDR3 DNA follows: TGTGCCAGCAGCAGATCGACAGGGGGCAAGGCAGATACGCAGTATTTT. Its protein is CASSRSTGGKADTQYF.

This sequence joins TRBV7-8 and TRBJ1-2; TRBD1 matches 7 bases. Looked up from germline, CDR1 is SGHVS and CDR2 is FQNEAQ. The CDR3 runs to 15 residues. The V segment lost 5 bases and the J segment 2 bases; nucleotides outside the gene matches: 8. Written as DNA, the CDR3 is TGTGCCAGCAGCAAGACAGGGAATATGAACTATGGCTACACCTTC. Its translation is CASSKTGNMNYGYTF.

This sequence joins TRBV19 and TRBJ2-7; 7 nucleotides match TRBD1. CDR3 length: 13 amino acids. The J segment lost 4 bases and the V segment lost 5 bases, leaving 5 bases of the junction unmatched. Germline V CDR1 and CDR2: LNHDA, SQIVND (reference sequence). The CDR3 loop is CASSPGQRYEQYF. The CDR3 nucleotides are TGTGCCAGTAGTCCGGGACAGCGTTACGAGCAGTACTTC.

The chain is built from TRBV18 and TRBJ2-7; maybe TRBD2 (6 bases). The germline V gene has CDR1 KGHSH and CDR2 LQKENI. The CDR3 length is 13 residues. The germline V and J ends were trimmed by 3 bases and 6 bases, with 12 bases remaining between them. The CDR3 loop is CASSPLGGSEQYF. CDR3 nucleotides: TGTGCCAGCTCACCCCTCGGGGGATCCGAGCAGTACTTC. The entire variable domain, with the rest obtained from reference TRBV18 and TRBJ2-7, is as follows: NAGVMQNPRHLVRRRGQEARLRCSPMKGHSHVYWYRQLPEEGLKFMVYLQKENIIDESGMPKERFSAEFPKEGPSILRIQQVVRGDSAAYFCASSPLGGSEQYFGPGTRLTVT.

The V call is TRBV6-1, the J call TRBJ2-3, with 7 bases matching TRBD2. Germline trimming cut 5 bases from V and 2 bases from J; bases unmatched to any gene: 7. CDR1 and CDR2 (germline): MNHNS, SASEGT. The CDR3 has 15 amino acids. This CDR3 reads CASSTLGGYTDTQYF. CDR3 in DNA: TGTGCCAGCAGTACCTTGGGGGGGTACACAGATACGCAGTATTTT.

The V gene is TRBV6-1, the J gene TRBJ2-1, with 7 bases lining up with TRBD1. Germline V CDR1 and CDR2: MNHNS, SASEGT. The CDR3 loop spans 13 amino acids. J was trimmed by 14 bases and V by 3 bases; bases with no gene match: 10. DNA for the CDR3: TGTGCCAGCAGTGAGGCCGGGACAGTGAGGGAGTTCTTC. Protein: CASSEAGTVREFF.

This chain links TRBV30 with TRBJ2-3; D might be TRBD2 (5 bases). The germline V gene has CDR1 GTSNPN and CDR2 SVGIG (reference sequence). The CDR3 is 14 amino acids. V lost 0 bases to trimming and J lost 1 base, with 8 bases between them. The CDR3 reads CAWSVRRGTDTQYF. CDR3 bases: TGTGCCTGGAGTGTACGGCGGGGCACAGATACGCAGTATTTT.

The chain recombines TRBV7-8 with TRBJ1-2; the match to TRBD1 covers 8 bases. This CDR3 has 15 residues. Germline-derived CDR1 and CDR2 are SGHVS and FQNEAQ. With 2 bases clipped from V and 7 bases from J, the junction kept 9 bases outside the gene matches. The CDR3 protein is CASSLSSQGAGGYTF. CDR3 DNA: TGTGCCAGCAGCTTAAGTTCCCAGGGGGCTGGTGGCTACACCTTC.

CDR3 in DNA: TGTGCCAGCAGTGAAGCCCCCCGCAGTTCACCCCTCCACTTT. It specifies CASSEAPRSSPLHF. The rearrangement uses TRBV6-1 and TRBJ1-6; D is unresolved. This CDR3 region has 14 residues. Germline CDR1 and CDR2: MNHNS and SASEGT. Trimming took 0 bases from V and 9 from J, leaving 9 bases between them.

This clone was found once. CDR3 nucleotides: TGTGCCAGCAGCTTACGACTAGCGGGAGTCACGGATACGCAGTATTTT. It yields the protein CASSLRLAGVTDTQYF. The chain combines TRBV7-8 with TRBJ2-3; 12 bases are a match to TRBD2. This CDR3 is 16 amino acids long. The V gene's germline CDR1 is SGHVS and CDR2 FQNEAQ. V lost 2 bases and J lost 6; bases outside the gene matches: 6.

The genes are TRBV28 and TRBJ1-4; 7 nucleotides match TRBD1. Unmatched junction bases numbered 11, after V lost 7 bases and J lost 6 bases. The germline CDR1 and CDR2 sequences are MDHEN and SYDVKM. The CDR3 length is 15 residues. The CDR3 is CASKPPGTAHEKLFF. The CDR3 DNA reads TGTGCCAGCAAGCCCCCCGGGACAGCACATGAAAAACTGTTTTTT.

This clone has a count of ten or more. This chain connects TRBV2 to TRBJ2-2; D is possibly TRBD2 (5 bases). The germline V gene has CDR1 SNHLY and CDR2 FYNNEI. Deletions cut 5 bases from V and 7 bases from J, with 20 bases between. The CDR3 spans 16 residues. The CDR3 bases are TGTGCCAGCAGTTTTTACCCCTCGGAGGCCAACGGGGAGCTGTTTTTT. Protein sequence: CASSFYPSEANGELFF.

The chain carries TRBV7-9 and TRBJ2-7; D possibly corresponds to TRBD2 (7 bases). The CDR3 contains 18 residues. Trimming shortened V by 4 bases and J by 2 bases, and 24 bases separated the two germline ends. Germline CDR1 and CDR2: SEHNR and FQNEAQ (reference sequence). Written as DNA, the CDR3 is TGTGCCAGCAGCTACAAAGGGGGGGGTCCAGGCTTTACCTACGAGCAGTACTTC. Its translation: CASSYKGGGPGFTYEQYF.

This clone was recorded once. This rearrangement joins TRBV6-5 to TRBJ1-1; 11 bases are a match to TRBD1. V trimming: 7 bases; J trimming: 5 bases; junction bases outside the gene matches: 9. Germline V gene sequence: CDR1 MNHEY, CDR2 SVGAGI. The CDR3 contains 15 residues. The CDR3 region has the DNA TGTGCCAGCACCGACGGTGGGACAGGGGGGACTGAAGCTTTCTTT. This codes for CASTDGGTGGTEAFF.

The chain is built from TRBV7-9 and TRBJ1-4; 8 nucleotides line up with TRBD1. The CDR3 has 14 amino acids. The junction had 4 bases not matched to a gene; V was cut back by 6 bases and J by 4 bases. Germline lookup yields CDR1 SEHNR and CDR2 FQNEAQ (reference sequence). CDR3 region: CASRRGQGNEKLFF. The DNA of the CDR3 is TGTGCCAGCAGACGAGGACAGGGTAATGAAAAACTGTTTTTT.

The chain joins TRBV9 to TRBJ2-1, with 9 bases that match TRBD2. V was clipped by 5 bases and J by 1 base; unmatched bases: 7. This CDR3 region has 16 residues. Germline V gives CDR1 SGDLS, CDR2 YYNGEE. CDR3 DNA: TGTGCCAGCAGTGAGCGGGGGGCCCCTTCCTACAATGAGCAGTTCTTC. Its protein product is CASSERGAPSYNEQFF.

The CDR3 loop is CAITRHTIYF. The CDR3 bases are TGTGCCATCACCAGGCACACCATATATTTT. The rearrangement links TRBV10-3 to TRBJ1-3; the D is unclear. The ends were cut back, 7 bases at V and 8 bases at J, with 6 bases in the middle. In germline, CDR1 is ENHRY, CDR2 SYGVKD. The CDR3 runs 10 residues.

This clone has more than one count but fewer than ten. CDR3 in DNA: TGTGCCAGTAGTATTGGGACAGGCTATGGCTACACCTTC. This gives the protein CASSIGTGYGYTF. The rearrangement joins TRBV19 to TRBJ1-2; 8 positions agree with TRBD1. Germline V CDR1 and CDR2: LNHDA, SQIVND (reference sequence). With 3 bases clipped from V and 4 bases from J, the junction kept 1 base outside the gene matches. This CDR3 contains 13 residues.

The chain uses TRBV11-3 and TRBJ2-7, with D unclear. Trimming took 5 bases from V and 1 from J, leaving 6 bases between them. The CDR3 runs 12 residues. Germline-derived CDR1 and CDR2 are SGHNT and YENEEA. The CDR3 DNA sequence: TGTGCCAGCAGCAACCGGTCCTACGAGCAGTACTTC. This sequence encodes CASSNRSYEQYF.

V gene TRBV5-4 combines with J gene TRBJ1-2, with unresolved D. CDR3 size: 15 residues. With 0 bases removed from V and 0 bases from J, the gap between germline ends came to 9 bases. Germline lookup yields CDR1 SGHNT and CDR2 YYREEE (reference sequence). The CDR3 DNA is TGTGCCAGCAGCTTGGCCTCGTTTACTAACTATGGCTACACCTTC. This codes for CASSLASFTNYGYTF.